The entry below gives a single T cell receptor (beta chain) sequence along with its context. Its antigen remains unknown. PBMCs numbering at least 7 million were isolated per sample. Germline CDR1 and CDR2: SGHTA and FQGNSA. The CDR3 covers 18 residues. V was clipped by 0 bases and J by 5 bases, with 21 bases between them. This record belongs to a study of blood T cells in healthy people across ages. Study results and caveats: A strong correlation between TCR beta diversity and naive T cell percentage was seen. Unsorted PBMC input precluded a conclusive naive versus antigen-experienced comparison.

Next came a second PCR, run for roughly 6 to 11 cycles, which used a sample-barcoded 5' primer along with a J-beta primer mix. TCRdb reprocessed the 5' RACE reads via MiXCR and lists one record per CDR3 protein. The sample holds 550,000 to 700,000 distinct CDR3 sequences, 25% to 30% seen once. This sequence joins TRBV7-2 and TRBJ2-3; TRBD2 is a possible D gene (7 bases). Material for sequencing was blood. The sequence derives from a woman between 65 and 79 years old in good health. Written as DNA, the CDR3 is TGTGCCAGCAGCTTAGCCCTCCCCCCGGGGGGCGCTCAAGATACGCAGTATTTT. Translation: CASSLALPPGGAQDTQYF.